These 18 T cell receptor beta chains came from one sample sequenced in a study of T cells after yellow fever vaccination. In TCRdb, the 5' RACE reads were re-called with MiXCR into one record per CDR3 protein. The profile shows about 240,000 distinct CDR3 sequences, about 3.5% of them singletons. The sample here was PBMCs, taken 15 days after the yellow fever booster vaccination. The source is a man aged 18 to 29 who received the YFV17D yellow fever vaccine.

The V call is TRBV30, the J call TRBJ1-1; D is unresolved. The CDR3 is made up of 10 amino acids. Trimming took 5 bases from V and 7 from J, leaving 8 bases between them. Per germline, CDR1 GTSNPN and CDR2 SVGIG (reference sequence). CDR3: CAWAGFEAFF. CDR3 bases: TGTGCCTGGGCCGGCTTTGAAGCTTTCTTT.

This clonotype showed up many times. The CDR3 sequence: CASKRQSGANVLTF. The CDR3 DNA follows: TGTGCCAGCAAGAGGCAGTCCGGGGCCAACGTCCTGACTTTC. The rearrangement uses TRBV6-5 and TRBJ2-6; no firm D call. Germline-derived CDR1 and CDR2 are MNHEY and SVGAGI. CDR3 length equals 14 residues. V dropped 7 bases and J dropped 4 bases, with 11 bases sitting between them.

In this sample, this clonotype turned up many times. This rearrangement joins TRBV7-8 to TRBJ2-5, with TRBD1 matching over 7 bases. Trimming cost V 2 bases and J 5 bases; bases outside gene matches: 14. Germline lookup yields CDR1 SGHVS and CDR2 FQNEAQ. This CDR3 has 17 residues. This CDR3 reads CASSLRPGQQNEETQYF. As DNA, the CDR3 is TGTGCCAGCAGCTTAAGGCCGGGACAGCAGAATGAGGAGACCCAGTACTTC.

This clonotype was found many times. The chain recombines TRBV12-3 or TRBV12-4 with TRBJ2-1, with D hard to call. The CDR3 has 11 residues. Trimming stripped 1 base from V and 9 bases from J, with 4 bases between. The DNA for the CDR3 is TGTGCCAGCAGTTTAGAAGTTGAGCAGTTCTTC. It translates to CASSLEVEQFF.

This clonotype was detected many times. J is TRBJ1-5 and V is TRBV20-1; TRBD1 matches 7 bases. Per the germline V gene, CDR1 is DFQATT and CDR2 is SNEGSKA (reference sequence). V trimming: 6 bases; J trimming: 0 bases; junction bases outside the gene matches: 5. The CDR3 has 14 residues. CDR3 bases: TGCAGTGCCAGGGGGTGGGATAGCAATCAGCCCCAGCATTTT. This codes for CSARGWDSNQPQHF.

This clonotype was recorded many times. The V and J genes are TRBV7-2 and TRBJ1-2; D ambiguous. The CDR3 covers 13 residues. Germline CDR1 and CDR2: SGHTA and FQGNSA. The V and J ends lost 5 bases and 2 bases respectively, with 9 bases between them. CDR3 bases: TGTGCCAGCAGCCTACCAGCGAACTATGGCTACACCTTC. Encoded protein: CASSLPANYGYTF.

This clonotype came up many times. The gene calls are TRBV12-3 or TRBV12-4 and TRBJ2-3; a weak D match, TRBD2 (6 bases). This CDR3 has 13 residues. V lost 8 bases and J 4 bases, leaving 13 bases between the germline ends. The CDR3 coding sequence is TGTGCCAGCGCGGGGTCAGGGCCAGATACGCAGTATTTT. It codes for CASAGSGPDTQYF.

This clonotype was recorded many times. The genes are TRBV7-9 and TRBJ1-1; TRBD1 agrees at 9 bases. The V and J ends lost 5 bases and 1 base, in that order; junction bases with no gene match: 5. The CDR3 consists of 15 residues. Germline assignment: CDR1 SEHNR and CDR2 FQNEAQ (reference sequence). CDR3 amino acids: CASSAPGQGNTEAFF. The CDR3 DNA is TGTGCCAGCAGCGCGCCGGGACAGGGGAACACTGAAGCTTTCTTT.

This clonotype has at least ten counts. This chain joins TRBV13 and TRBJ2-7, with a weak D call TRBD1 (6 bases). The CDR3 contains 17 residues. Germline V gene sequence: CDR1 PRHDT, CDR2 FYEKMQ (reference sequence). With 2 bases removed from V and 2 bases from J, the gap between germline ends came to 19 bases. The CDR3 DNA follows: TGTGCCAGCAGCTTACGTAATGGGGACACCTTTCCCTACGAGCAGTACTTC. It encodes CASSLRNGDTFPYEQYF.

This clonotype was recorded many times. This chain uses TRBV30 with TRBJ2-4; TRBD2 agrees at 7 bases. V lost 5 bases to trimming and J lost 7 bases; unmatched junction nucleotides: 5. This CDR3 has 12 residues. Germline CDR1 and CDR2: GTSNPN and SVGIG (reference sequence). This CDR3 is CAWRGEGNIQYF. CDR3 nucleotides: TGTGCCTGGCGAGGGGAGGGGAACATTCAGTACTTC.

This clonotype was counted only a few times. The rearrangement links TRBV4-1 to TRBJ2-3; D gene ambiguous. V lost 3 bases to trimming and J lost 1 base, with 11 bases between them. Germline CDR1 reads MGHRA; CDR2 reads YSYEKL. CDR3 size: 15 residues. CDR3 loop: CASSQAADGTDTQYF. The CDR3 DNA follows: TGCGCCAGCAGCCAGGCCGCGGATGGCACAGATACGCAGTATTTT.

This clonotype was detected ten times or more. The V gene is TRBV12-3 or TRBV12-4, the J gene TRBJ1-3, with D hard to call. The CDR3 runs to 15 residues. V lost 3 bases, J lost 0 bases, and 9 bases lay in between. The CDR3 DNA reads TGTGCCAGCAGTTTTGTCCCGTTCTCTGGAAACACCATATATTTT. It specifies CASSFVPFSGNTIYF.

This clonotype was seen repeatedly, ten times or more. The chain couples TRBV2 to TRBJ2-5; 10 positions agree with TRBD1. The CDR3 runs to 15 residues. The V gene's germline CDR1 is SNHLY and CDR2 FYNNEI. Trimming at V came to 5 bases and at J to 5 bases, leaving 8 bases not matched to a gene. CDR3 loop: CASSTDRGVSETQYF. As DNA, the CDR3 is TGTGCCAGCAGTACGGACAGGGGGGTTTCCGAGACCCAGTACTTC. Using reference TRBV2 and TRBJ2-5 for the parts outside the CDR3, the full variable domain is EPEVTQTPSHQVTQMGQEVILRCVPISNHLYFYWYRQILGQKVEFLVSFYNNEISEKSEIFDDQFSVERPDGSNFTLKIRSTKLEDSAMYFCASSTDRGVSETQYFGPGTRLLVL.

This clonotype was found a few times. The chain is built from TRBV19 and TRBJ1-4; D remains ambiguous. Germline V gene data show CDR1 as LNHDA and CDR2 as SQIVND (reference sequence). The length of the CDR3 is 14 residues. The V and J ends lost 6 bases and 0 bases respectively, with 8 bases between them. The CDR3: CASRVVATNEKLFF. The CDR3 nucleotides read TGTGCCAGTAGAGTGGTGGCAACTAATGAAAAACTGTTTTTT.

Many counts were recorded for this clonotype. The gene calls are TRBV10-2 and TRBJ2-3; D is perhaps TRBD2 (6 bases). In germline, CDR1 is WSHSY, CDR2 SAAADI. CDR3 length: 13 residues. V was clipped by 10 bases and J by 3 bases, with 14 bases between them. CDR3 sequence (DNA): TGCGCCACCCTTTTCGCGGGGACAGATACGCAGTATTTT. Translated: CATLFAGTDTQYF.

This clonotype has ten or more counts. The rearrangement uses TRBV10-3 and TRBJ2-5; weak D call: TRBD1 (6 bases). Trimming shortened V by 4 bases and J by 5 bases, and 11 bases separated the two germline ends. The CDR3 is 13 residues long. Per the germline V gene, CDR1 is ENHRY and CDR2 is SYGVKD. The CDR3 is CAISGPGVETQYF. CDR3 nucleotides: TGTGCCATCAGTGGACCAGGGGTGGAGACCCAGTACTTC.

This clonotype was seen ten or more times. The chain has TRBV5-4 and TRBJ2-7; D perhaps matches TRBD1 (5 bases). The CDR3 is made up of 13 amino acids. Germline lookup yields CDR1 SGHNT and CDR2 YYREEE (reference sequence). V was trimmed by 1 base and J by 5 bases, leaving 10 bases between them. For the CDR3, the DNA is TGTGCCAGCAGCTTGCCAGGGATCCACGAGCAGTACGTC. Its protein is CASSLPGIHEQYV.

This clonotype appeared many times. The V gene is TRBV6-2 or TRBV6-3, the J gene TRBJ1-5, with D perhaps TRBD1 (6 bases). Germline lookup yields CDR1 MNHEY and CDR2 SVGEGT. The V end was cut by 5 bases, the J end by 7 bases, with 12 bases between. This CDR3 has 13 amino acids. CDR3 amino acids: CASSIQGRQPQHF. The CDR3 nucleotides read TGTGCCAGCAGTATACAGGGACGCCAGCCCCAGCATTTT.